These 15 T cell receptor beta chains came from one sample sequenced in a study of vaccination and CD4 T cells after COVID-19 (dated by TCRdb to between 2021 and 2023). Preparation of the library involved PCR. This sample was sequenced with an Illumina iSeq 100. DNA from cultured CD4+ T cells underwent TCR sequencing with the Oncomine TCR Beta short-read assay at the Johns Hopkins FTIC core. TCRdb itself trimmed the public reads at Q25 with fastp, ran MiXCR and retained productive beta chains. Merged by CDR3 protein, the rows form single entries marked with the most common genes and DNA. The sample contains fewer than 15,000 distinct CDR3 sequences, approximately 55% of them found a single time. Roughly 5% of the sample is taken by the ten largest. The treatment or condition label, read with the paper, signifies: approximately nine-day PBMC culture with coronavirus spike peptide pools or control peptides (ViraFEST assay).

Antigens of these TCRs are unknown. The sample was CD4+ T cells from blood, cultured in vitro, taken before SARS-CoV-2 vaccination. These receptors all stem from a human donor who had recovered from COVID-19.

This chain joins TRBV7-9 and TRBJ2-7; 8 bases fit TRBD1. The germline V gene encodes CDR1 SEHNR and CDR2 FQNEAQ (reference sequence). The J segment lost 6 bases and the V segment lost 0 bases, leaving 10 bases of the junction unmatched. This CDR3 region has 16 residues. The CDR3 is CASSLALPGGAGEQYF. CDR3 DNA sequence: TGTGCCAGCAGCTTAGCGCTCCCAGGGGGCGCGGGCGAGCAGTACTTC.

The chain is built from TRBV11-2 and TRBJ1-1, with TRBD1 matching over 7 bases. The CDR3 spans 14 residues. Per the germline V gene, CDR1 is SGHAT and CDR2 is FQNNGV. J gave up 11 bases and V 0 bases, and 9 bases lay outside the gene matches. DNA for the CDR3: TGTGCCAGCAGCTTAGATTCGGAGGGGGCCGCGGCTTTCTTT. Protein sequence: CASSLDSEGAAAFF.

The V and J genes are TRBV28 and TRBJ2-3; 13 bases align to TRBD2. V lost 6 bases, J lost 2 bases, and 11 bases stayed unmatched. The CDR3 covers 18 residues. CDR1 MDHEN and CDR2 SYDVKM come from the germline V gene. The CDR3 bases are TGTGCCAGCAGCCACAACCCGGGACTAGCGGGATACACAGATACGCAGTATTTT. Its protein product is CASSHNPGLAGYTDTQYF.

A single count supports this clonotype. The chain uses TRBV11-3 and TRBJ2-2; D unresolved. V was clipped by 3 bases and J by 6 bases, with 17 bases between them. This CDR3 has 16 amino acids. The germline CDR1 and CDR2 sequences are SGHNT and YENEEA. The chain's CDR3 is CASSFISDLRSGELFF. CDR3 sequence (DNA): TGTGCCAGCAGCTTCATCAGTGACTTAAGGTCCGGGGAGCTGTTTTTT.

The CDR3: CASSADRGHQPQHF. CDR3 nucleotide sequence: TGTGCCAGCAGCGCGGACAGGGGGCATCAGCCCCAGCATTTT. The chain recombines TRBV2 with TRBJ1-5; 11 nucleotides agree with TRBD1. With V trimmed by 6 bases and J by 5 bases, 3 bases remained unmatched. The germline V gene has CDR1 SNHLY and CDR2 FYNNEI. The CDR3 has 14 residues.

The CDR3 sequence: CASRPRTGGGYTF. CDR3 nucleotide sequence: TGCGCCAGCAGACCGAGGACAGGTGGTGGCTACACCTTC. J is TRBJ1-2 and V is TRBV5-1; TRBD1 aligns across 7 bases. CDR1 is SGHRS and CDR2 is YFSETQ in the germline V gene. The V segment lost 5 bases and the J segment 7 bases; nucleotides outside the gene matches: 8. This CDR3 region has 13 residues.

This clonotype was found once. At one end the junction does not follow the germline gene, possibly because of a read error. The chain joins TRBV7-2 to TRBJ1-1; tentative D call: TRBD1 (6 bases). CDR3 length equals 13 residues. Per germline, CDR1 SGHTA and CDR2 FQGNSA. The CDR3 DNA reads TGTGCCAGCAGCTCTCCGACAGGACAGAGGTGGGTCTTT. Its translation: CASSSPTGQRWVF.

J is TRBJ2-1 and V is TRBV20-1; D gene ambiguous. Per germline, CDR1 DFQATT and CDR2 SNEGSKA (reference sequence). V was pared by 4 bases and J by 4 bases, with 11 bases between. The CDR3 extends over 13 amino acids. The CDR3 nucleotides read TGCAGTGCTATTCCGGATCATTACAATGAGCAGTTCTTC. Amino acids: CSAIPDHYNEQFF.

The chain is built from TRBV20-1 and TRBJ2-3; 12 nucleotides agree with TRBD2. CDR3 size: 16 residues. Looked up from germline, CDR1 is DFQATT and CDR2 is SNEGSKA (reference sequence). The V and J ends lost 5 bases and 4 bases, in that order; junction bases with no gene match: 10. The CDR3 sequence is CSAPSLAGGRSDTQYF. The CDR3 nucleotides are TGCAGTGCTCCCAGCCTAGCGGGGGGGCGGTCAGATACGCAGTATTTT.

This chain joins TRBV15 and TRBJ2-5; unclear D gene. Germline assignment: CDR1 LNHNV and CDR2 YYDKDF (reference sequence). With 5 bases removed from V and 5 bases from J, the gap between germline ends came to 24 bases. The CDR3 runs 17 residues. The CDR3 nucleotides read TGTGCCACCAGCGGCGACCCCGGACGCCCCCGGATGGAGACCCAGTACTTC. It specifies CATSGDPGRPRMETQYF.

The chain has TRBV4-3 and TRBJ1-4, with D unclear. The V and J ends lost 0 bases and 8 bases respectively, with 13 bases between them. The CDR3 is 15 residues long. From germline, CDR1 is LGHNA and CDR2 YSLEER. This chain's CDR3 is CASSQDMGREEKLFF. The CDR3 DNA sequence: TGCGCCAGCAGCCAAGATATGGGCCGAGAGGAAAAACTGTTTTTT.

V usage is TRBV19 and J usage is TRBJ1-3; no reliable D call. The CDR3 is 14 amino acids. V gave up 6 bases and J gave up 0 bases, with 9 bases separating them. CDR1 LNHDA and CDR2 SQIVND come from the germline V gene (reference sequence). Here the CDR3 DNA reads TGTGCCAGTAGCCGCATAGCCTCTGGAAACACCATATATTTT. Its translation is CASSRIASGNTIYF.

This clonotype occurred once. The chain couples TRBV19 to TRBJ2-3; D may be TRBD2 (5 bases). Trimming took off 7 bases at V and 2 bases at J, with 22 bases between the two ends. This CDR3 has 17 residues. CDR1 and CDR2 from the germline V gene are LNHDA and SQIVND (reference sequence). CDR3 coding DNA: TGTGCCAGTACCCTGACTTTGGACTCTTCCTACACAGATACGCAGTATTTT. It specifies CASTLTLDSSYTDTQYF.

The chain has TRBV6-1 and TRBJ1-5, with TRBD1 matching 8 bases. This CDR3 contains 14 residues. Germline CDR1 is MNHNS and CDR2 is SASEGT. V gave up 6 bases and J gave up 5 bases; unmatched junction bases: 6. CDR3 coding DNA: TGTGCCAGCAGGATAGACAGGGGTGATCAGCCCCAGCATTTT. Protein product: CASRIDRGDQPQHF.

This sequence joins TRBV29-1 and TRBJ2-3; 10 nucleotides agree with TRBD1. This CDR3 spans 14 amino acids. The germline CDR1 and CDR2 sequences are SQVTM and ANQGSEA. J was trimmed by 2 bases and V by 7 bases; bases with no gene match: 6. Here the CDR3 reads CSAPTGGITDTQYF. CDR3 DNA: TGCAGCGCCCCGACAGGGGGCATCACAGATACGCAGTATTTT.